Each of the 21 T cell receptor beta chains below was sequenced from the same sample in a study of blood T cell repertoires in COVID-19. The method was immunoSEQ multiplex PCR; TCRdb's version includes in-frame clones alone and lacks a portion of them. The data show around 300,000 clones, with roughly 90% seen just once and approximately 4.5% held by the top ten. The sequencing input was PBMCs or T cells enriched from blood (not recorded which). The receptors stem from a woman aged 18-29 years with acute COVID-19.

This chain uses TRBV5-6 with TRBJ2-3; D is undetermined. The length of the CDR3 is 17 residues. Trimming took off 1 base at V and 1 base at J, with 16 bases between the two ends. Germline CDR1 SGHDT, CDR2 YYEEEE. The DNA of the CDR3 is TGTGCCAGCAGCTTGCCAGGCCTCACAGTCCGCACAGATACGCAGTATTTT. It is translated as CASSLPGLTVRTDTQYF.

This clone appeared a few times. The chain joins TRBV28 to TRBJ1-2; D unresolved. V lost 2 bases to trimming and J lost 5 bases, with 6 bases between them. Germline V gene sequence: CDR1 MDHEN, CDR2 SYDVKM. This CDR3 region has 12 residues. DNA for the CDR3: TGTGCCAGCAGTTTAGCGTATTATGGCTACACCTTC. This codes for CASSLAYYGYTF.

This chain uses TRBV7-9 with TRBJ1-1, with a weak D call TRBD1 (6 bases). This CDR3 is 15 amino acids long. Trimming removed 3 bases at V and 4 bases at J, with 15 bases between. Germline CDR1 reads SEHNR; CDR2 reads FQNEAQ (reference sequence). The CDR3 region is CASSFDRISITEAFF. The CDR3 nucleotides are TGTGCCAGCAGCTTCGACAGGATCAGTATCACTGAAGCTTTCTTT. Together with reference TRBV7-9 and TRBJ1-1, the CDR3 gives the full variable domain: DTGVSQNPRHKITKRGQNVTFRCDPISEHNRLYWYRQTLGQGPEFLTYFQNEAQLEKSRLLSDRFSAERPKGSFSTLEIQRTEQGDSAMYLCASSFDRISITEAFFGQGTRLTVV.

The V and J genes are TRBV10-1 and TRBJ2-7, with 7 bases that match TRBD2. J gave up 13 bases and V 0 bases, and 9 bases lay outside the gene matches. The CDR3 contains 13 residues. Germline V gene lookup returns CDR1 WNHNN and CDR2 SYGVQD (reference sequence). CDR3 DNA: TGCGCCAGCAGTGAGTCGGTAGTGGCGGGAGTATACTTC. Translated: CASSESVVAGVYF.

The J gene is TRBJ1-4, the V gene TRBV28, with D unclear. CDR1 and CDR2 from the germline V gene are MDHEN and SYDVKM. Trimming pared 4 bases from V and 6 bases from J, leaving 15 bases between. This CDR3 contains 15 residues. This CDR3 reads CASSSTRAGYEKLFF. CDR3 sequence (DNA): TGTGCCAGCAGTTCCACACGGGCGGGCTATGAAAAACTGTTTTTT.

The chain couples TRBV7-9 to TRBJ2-5, with 8 bases matching TRBD1. Germline lookup yields CDR1 SEHNR and CDR2 FQNEAQ (reference sequence). This CDR3 spans 14 amino acids. The junction had 5 bases not matched to a gene; V was cut back by 4 bases and J by 4 bases. CDR3 in DNA: TGTGCCAGCAGCTCGACAGGGGCAGGAGAGACCCAGTACTTC. Its protein product is CASSSTGAGETQYF.

This chain joins TRBV29-1 and TRBJ1-2, with a tentative D call TRBD1 (5 bases). The CDR3 length is 14 residues. Germline V gene lookup returns CDR1 SQVTM and CDR2 ANQGSEA. V was pared by 3 bases and J by 4 bases, with 15 bases between. CDR3 protein: CSVDPRALGYGYTF. CDR3 in DNA: TGCAGCGTTGACCCCAGGGCATTGGGCTATGGCTACACCTTC.

The rearrangement uses TRBV19 and TRBJ2-3; no clear D gene. Germline V gene data show CDR1 as LNHDA and CDR2 as SQIVND (reference sequence). CDR3 length: 13 amino acids. With 10 bases removed from V and 0 bases from J, the gap between germline ends came to 11 bases. CDR3 bases: TGTGCCACCCACCGGCGGAGCACAGATACGCAGTATTTT. It codes for CATHRRSTDTQYF.

In this sample, this clone turned up once. The chain has TRBV7-3 and TRBJ2-2; 7 nucleotides agree with TRBD2. There are 17 residues in the CDR3. Looked up from germline, CDR1 is SGHTA and CDR2 is FQGTGA. The ends lost 5 bases at V and 4 bases at J; junction bases unmatched: 13. This CDR3 reads CASSQGRTGGSTGELFF. The CDR3 region has the DNA TGTGCCAGCAGCCAAGGCCGGACCGGGGGGTCCACCGGGGAGCTGTTTTTT.

The genes are TRBV2 and TRBJ2-7; 9 nucleotides match TRBD1. This CDR3 has 14 residues. From germline, CDR1 is SNHLY and CDR2 FYNNEI. V trimming: 1 base; J trimming: 3 bases; junction bases outside the gene matches: 1. Here the CDR3 DNA reads TGTGCCAGCAGTGAAGGGGGACAGGGCTACGAGCAGTACTTC. This encodes CASSEGGQGYEQYF.

The chain carries TRBV4-1 and TRBJ2-6; D not certain. Trimming took 0 bases from V and 1 from J, leaving 7 bases between them. Germline V lookup: CDR1 MGHRA, CDR2 YSYEKL. This CDR3 spans 16 amino acids. The CDR3 DNA follows: TGCGCCAGCAGCCAAGATCTGAGGTCTGGGGCCAACGTCCTGACTTTC. Translation gives CASSQDLRSGANVLTF.

This chain joins TRBV27 and TRBJ2-1; 10 bases are a match to TRBD2. V was clipped by 4 bases and J by 5 bases; unmatched bases: 8. Germline lookup yields CDR1 MNHEY and CDR2 SMNVEV (reference sequence). This CDR3 contains 16 residues. The CDR3, as DNA: TGTGCCAGCAGTTCAGGGGGACTAGCGACCAACAATGAGCAGTTCTTC. This encodes CASSSGGLATNNEQFF.

The rearrangement uses TRBV5-6 and TRBJ1-2, with 8 bases matching TRBD1. The CDR3 has 14 amino acids. Germline CDR1 SGHDT, CDR2 YYEEEE. V was pared by 4 bases and J by 4 bases, with 6 bases of the junction left unmatched. The CDR3 spells CASSLQGAGYGYTF. The CDR3 coding sequence is TGTGCCAGCAGCCTCCAGGGGGCCGGCTATGGCTACACCTTC.

The rearrangement joins TRBV7-9 to TRBJ2-7; 7 positions agree with TRBD1. J was trimmed by 5 bases and V by 5 bases; bases with no gene match: 12. Germline V CDR1 and CDR2: SEHNR, FQNEAQ (reference sequence). The CDR3 covers 15 residues. CDR3 amino acids: CASSPKTGVRNEQYF. The CDR3 nucleotides are TGTGCCAGCAGCCCGAAAACAGGGGTTCGGAACGAGCAGTACTTC. The full variable domain, in which reference TRBV7-9 and TRBJ2-7 provide the parts outside the CDR3, is DTGVSQNPRHKITKRGQNVTFRCDPISEHNRLYWYRQTLGQGPEFLTYFQNEAQLEKSRLLSDRFSAERPKGSFSTLEIQRTEQGDSAMYLCASSPKTGVRNEQYFGPGTRLTVT.

The CDR3: CASSLGTGGDFQPQYF. The CDR3 DNA reads as TGTGCCAGCAGCTTAGGGACAGGGGGCGACTTTCAGCCCCAGTATTTT. V gene TRBV7-9 combines with J gene TRBJ1-5; 11 nucleotides align to TRBD1. The better agreement between TRBJ2-3 and the DNA end casts doubt on the J call. The CDR3 sequence is 16 residues long. Per the germline V gene, CDR1 is SEHNR and CDR2 is FQNEAQ (reference sequence).

The V and J genes are TRBV5-6 and TRBJ1-3, with D hard to call. Germline lookup yields CDR1 SGHDT and CDR2 YYEEEE. The CDR3 contains 15 residues. V was clipped by 3 bases and J by 4 bases, with 14 bases between them. The CDR3 sequence is CASSWEDAGGNTIYF. The CDR3, as DNA: TGTGCCAGCAGCTGGGAGGATGCGGGAGGAAACACCATATATTTT.

The rearrangement joins TRBV6-5 to TRBJ2-1; 8 bases align to TRBD2. This CDR3 is 15 amino acids long. V dropped 5 bases and J dropped 1; count of bases not matched to a gene: 4. In germline, CDR1 is MNHEY, CDR2 SVGAGI. The CDR3 reads CASSLRGRSYNEQFF. CDR3 nucleotides: TGTGCCAGCAGTCTCCGCGGGAGGTCCTACAATGAGCAGTTCTTC.

This rearrangement joins TRBV5-6 to TRBJ1-1; 7 bases match TRBD1. CDR3 size: 13 residues. J lost 1 base, V lost 4 bases, and 1 base had no gene match. Germline values: CDR1 SGHDT, CDR2 YYEEEE. Here the CDR3 DNA reads TGTGCCAGCAGCCGACAGGGGAACACTGAAGCTTTCTTT. Its translation is CASSRQGNTEAFF.

V is TRBV19 and J is TRBJ1-5, with 8 nucleotides matching TRBD1. The length of the CDR3 is 15 residues. Germline values: CDR1 LNHDA, CDR2 SQIVND (reference sequence). The V and J ends lost 6 bases and 3 bases, in that order; junction bases with no gene match: 7. The CDR3 loop reads CASSVTGVVNQPQHF. Written as DNA, the CDR3 is TGTGCCAGTAGCGTGACAGGGGTGGTCAATCAGCCCCAGCATTTT.

This chain connects TRBV11-1 to TRBJ1-1, with D possibly TRBD1 on 5 matching bases. CDR3 length: 13 residues. Germline CDR1 reads SGHAT; CDR2 reads FQDESV (reference sequence). The V end lost 10 bases, the J end lost 5 bases, and 17 bases lay between the germline ends. DNA for the CDR3: TGTGCCAACTCAGACTTGGGGGGGACTGAAGCTTTCTTT. Its protein product is CANSDLGGTEAFF.

In its sample, this clone was seen once. J is TRBJ2-3 and V is TRBV5-1; 15 bases match TRBD2. Trimming removed 2 bases from V and 4 bases from J; junction bases left unmatched: 5. This CDR3 spans 17 amino acids. Germline V CDR1 and CDR2: SGHRS, YFSETQ. CDR3 amino acids: CASSFAGLAGGPDTQYF. CDR3 DNA: TGCGCCAGCAGCTTCGCCGGACTAGCGGGAGGGCCAGATACGCAGTATTTT.